This TCR beta chain came from a study of T cell clonotyping in hematopoietic cell transplantation. Sequenced by immunoSEQ multiplex PCR; TCRdb stores in-frame clones only, minus some. The sample holds approximately 9,000 clones, approximately 97% seen once. V trimming: 1 base; J trimming: 7 bases; junction bases outside the gene matches: 9. Germline V lookup: CDR1 SQVTM, CDR2 ANQGSEA. This CDR3 is 16 amino acids long. Material: peripheral blood mononuclear cells, obtained 100 days after allogeneic stem cell transplant. The rearrangement links TRBV29-1 to TRBJ2-1; 11 positions agree with TRBD2. The source of this sequence is a male patient between 55 and 70 years old who had an allogeneic stem cell transplant from a related donor, so the T cells may come from the graft donor. Some clones in this sample may be carry-over from other donors' samples. The CDR3 here is CSVEAVAGGRANEQFF. The CDR3 DNA reads as TGCAGCGTTGAAGCCGTAGCGGGGGGGAGGGCAAATGAGCAGTTCTTC.